This T cell receptor (beta chain) was found in a study of blood T cells in healthy people across ages. Through a sample-barcoded 5' primer and a J-beta primer mix, a second PCR was run for roughly 7 to 11 cycles. TCRdb used MiXCR to reprocess the 5' RACE reads, holding one entry per CDR3 protein. The sample contains fewer than 1.5 million distinct CDR3 sequences, roughly 40% of which appear only once. Between the trimmed V and J ends, which lost 3 bases and 12 bases, there was a span of 9 bases. From germline, CDR1 is DFQATT and CDR2 SNEGSKA (reference sequence). The CDR3 has 10 residues. The source material was blood. The receptor's source is a woman under 30 in good health. The gene calls are TRBV20-1 and TRBJ2-1, with D uncertain. The CDR3 spells CSASIHVQFF. As DNA, the CDR3 is TGCAGTGCTAGTATCCATGTGCAGTTCTTC.